The 31 T cell receptor beta chains listed next were all sequenced from one sample in a study of human versus mouse CDR3 diversity and MHC coevolution. Data came from immunoSEQ multiplex PCR; TCRdb stores just in-frame clones and leaves some out. The table shows about 81,000 clones, with around 95% occurring only once. Material for sequencing was naive CD4+ T cells from blood. The subset is: CD45RO-negative CD62L-positive naive CD4 T cells. The source of these receptors is a person aged 30 to 69 in good health.

This sequence joins TRBV7-3 and TRBJ2-1; D perhaps matches TRBD1 (6 bases). V lost 0 bases, J lost 1 base, and 22 bases lay in between. The germline gives CDR1 SGHTA, CDR2 FQGTGA. This CDR3 has 20 residues. CDR3 residues: CASSLTGTGRGLVSYNEQFF. For the CDR3, the DNA is TGTGCCAGCAGCTTAACGGGTACAGGGAGAGGTCTTGTTTCCTACAATGAGCAGTTCTTC. Based on the CDR3 plus reference TRBV7-3 and TRBJ2-1, the full variable domain is GAGVSQTPSNKVTEKGKYVELRCDPISGHTALYWYRQSLGQGPEFLIYFQGTGAADDSGLPNDRFFAVRPEGSVSTLKIQRTERGDSAVYLCASSLTGTGRGLVSYNEQFFGPGTRLTVL.

This chain uses TRBV27 with TRBJ2-2; no clear D gene. The germline V gene encodes CDR1 MNHEY and CDR2 SMNVEV (reference sequence). Trimming left V 6 bases short and J 5 bases short, with 10 bases between. This CDR3 contains 13 residues. The CDR3 loop is CASSSARTGELFF. The DNA of the CDR3 is TGTGCCAGCAGCTCGGCGCGGACCGGGGAGCTGTTTTTT.

The chain links TRBV11-3 to TRBJ2-7; 11 bases fit TRBD1. Unmatched junction bases numbered 5, after V lost 2 bases and J lost 2 bases. This CDR3 has 16 amino acids. The germline V gene has CDR1 SGHNT and CDR2 YENEEA. The CDR3 loop is CASSLTGTGGTYEQYF. In DNA form, the CDR3 reads TGTGCCAGCAGCTTAACCGGGACAGGGGGAACCTACGAGCAGTACTTC.

The chain links TRBV27 to TRBJ1-2; D is unclear. Germline V CDR1 and CDR2: MNHEY, SMNVEV (reference sequence). The CDR3 has 9 residues. CDR3 bases: TGTGTCCAGAACTATGGCTACACCTTC. Translation gives CVQNYGYTF.

The gene calls are TRBV7-8 and TRBJ2-1; D remains ambiguous. Germline assignment: CDR1 SGHVS and CDR2 FQNEAQ. The CDR3 is made up of 11 amino acids. Between the trimmed V and J ends, which lost 5 bases and 7 bases, there was a span of 6 bases. The CDR3 nucleotides read TGTGCCAGCAGCCCCAGAAATGAGCAGTTCTTC. Translated: CASSPRNEQFF.

The rearrangement joins TRBV9 to TRBJ1-1; a weak D match, TRBD1 (5 bases). Trimming left V 4 bases short and J 0 bases short, with 13 bases between. The germline V gene has CDR1 SGDLS and CDR2 YYNGEE. There are 15 residues in the CDR3. DNA for the CDR3: TGTGCCAGCAGCCCTCGACAGCAAATGAACACTGAAGCTTTCTTT. Its translation: CASSPRQQMNTEAFF.

V gene TRBV6-5 combines with J gene TRBJ1-3; D not certain. From germline, CDR1 is MNHEY and CDR2 SVGAGI. Trimming took 0 bases from V and 0 from J, leaving 9 bases between them. The CDR3 has 16 residues. In DNA, the CDR3 is TGTGCCAGCAGTTACTCGCTACAGCCCTCTGGAAACACCATATATTTT. Its protein is CASSYSLQPSGNTIYF.

The CDR3 spells CASSLRREETQYF. CDR3 nucleotides: TGTGCCAGCAGCTTAAGACGGGAAGAGACCCAGTACTTC. This chain connects TRBV7-2 to TRBJ2-5; no reliable D call. CDR3 length: 13 amino acids. V lost 2 bases and J 3 bases, leaving 7 bases between the germline ends. Germline assignment: CDR1 SGHTA and CDR2 FQGNSA.

The chain combines TRBV14 with TRBJ2-4; TRBD2 matches 9 bases. This CDR3 has 15 residues. Germline CDR1 reads SGHDN; CDR2 reads FVKESK. With 1 base clipped from V and 7 bases from J, the junction kept 5 bases outside the gene matches. CDR3 region: CASSQVAGGQNIQYF. CDR3 DNA sequence: TGTGCCAGCAGCCAAGTTGCGGGAGGGCAGAACATTCAGTACTTC.

V is TRBV28 and J is TRBJ2-1; D remains ambiguous. The length of the CDR3 is 12 residues. Per germline, CDR1 MDHEN and CDR2 SYDVKM. V lost 3 bases and J lost 10, with 10 bases in between. The CDR3 region is CASSLRSLEQFF. For the CDR3, the DNA is TGTGCCAGCAGTTTGCGGTCTCTCGAGCAGTTCTTC.

This clone was seen more than once but under ten times. The V gene is TRBV4-1, the J gene TRBJ1-3, with D unresolved. This CDR3 spans 18 amino acids. The V and J ends lost 0 bases and 0 bases respectively, with 15 bases between them. The germline gives CDR1 MGHRA, CDR2 YSYEKL. The CDR3 DNA sequence: TGCGCCAGCAGCCAAGATCAAAAAGTTAGTAGCTCTGGAAACACCATATATTTT. Protein sequence: CASSQDQKVSSSGNTIYF.

The chain has TRBV11-2 and TRBJ2-3; the D is unclear. This CDR3 has 15 residues. V lost 5 bases, J lost 5 bases, and 17 bases lay in between. Germline CDR1 is SGHAT and CDR2 is FQNNGV. The CDR3 protein is CASSPVTGSVDTQYF. The CDR3 DNA reads as TGTGCCAGCAGCCCCGTGACGGGTTCAGTAGATACGCAGTATTTT.

The chain is built from TRBV7-2 and TRBJ2-7; D may be TRBD1 (6 bases). V was shortened by 1 base and J by 2 bases, with 18 bases between the two germline ends. The CDR3 spans 17 residues. Germline V gene lookup returns CDR1 SGHTA and CDR2 FQGNSA. The CDR3 DNA follows: TGTGCCAGCAGCTTAGTGCAGAACTCGGACAGACCCTACGAGCAGTACTTC. This gives the protein CASSLVQNSDRPYEQYF.

The V and J genes are TRBV6-1 and TRBJ2-5, with D unresolved. The CDR3 is 16 amino acids. V gave up 4 bases and J gave up 1 base, with 16 bases separating them. Germline V gene lookup returns CDR1 MNHNS and CDR2 SASEGT. The CDR3 loop is CASSGRIFRPQETQYF. DNA of the CDR3: TGTGCCAGCAGTGGCAGGATCTTCAGGCCCCAAGAGACCCAGTACTTC.

The chain has TRBV18 and TRBJ2-5; D is perhaps TRBD2 (5 bases). The J call may be wrong; the DNA end is better matched by TRBJ2-7. The V gene's germline CDR1 is KGHSH and CDR2 LQKENI. The CDR3 runs 16 residues. The CDR3 is CASSPQRREGTHEQYF. As DNA, the CDR3 is TGTGCCAGCTCACCCCAACGGAGAGAGGGTACCCACGAGCAGTACTTC.

The chain combines TRBV5-4 with TRBJ2-1; D is possibly TRBD2 (6 bases). The CDR3 length is 15 residues. Germline V gives CDR1 SGHNT, CDR2 YYREEE (reference sequence). V lost 4 bases and J lost 3, with 14 bases in between. The CDR3, as DNA: TGTGCCAGCAGCCCCGGGCGGGATCACTACAATGAGCAGTTCTTC. It specifies CASSPGRDHYNEQFF.

This chain links TRBV28 with TRBJ1-2; perhaps TRBD1 as D (6 bases). The CDR3 has 13 residues. Germline CDR1 is MDHEN and CDR2 is SYDVKM. V gave up 5 bases and J gave up 6 bases, with 13 bases separating them. The CDR3 region has the DNA TGTGCCAGCAGTCCCCATACAGGGAATGGCTACACCTTC. Amino acids: CASSPHTGNGYTF.

The chain employs TRBV7-9 and TRBJ2-7, with D maybe TRBD2 (6 bases). The CDR3 is 14 residues long. Germline V lookup: CDR1 SEHNR, CDR2 FQNEAQ (reference sequence). Trimming took 4 bases from V and 1 from J, leaving 11 bases between them. The CDR3 region has the DNA TGTGCCAGCAGCTCCGGGACTGTTTCCTACGAGCAGTACTTC. It codes for CASSSGTVSYEQYF.

The sample holds one count of this clone. The gene calls are TRBV7-9 and TRBJ1-6, with 7 bases identical to TRBD1. The CDR3 length is 16 residues. Unmatched junction bases numbered 9, after V lost 3 bases and J lost 7 bases. CDR1 and CDR2 from the germline V gene are SEHNR and FQNEAQ (reference sequence). The CDR3 sequence is CASSLFPDRRNSPLHF. As DNA, the CDR3 is TGTGCCAGCAGCTTGTTCCCGGACAGGAGGAATTCACCCCTCCACTTT.

This chain connects TRBV4-1 to TRBJ1-1; TRBD1 aligns across 7 bases. Trimming cost V 1 base and J 6 bases; bases outside gene matches: 11. Germline lookup yields CDR1 MGHRA and CDR2 YSYEKL. There are 16 residues in the CDR3. The CDR3 sequence: CASSQGGILQGAEAFF. The CDR3 region has the DNA TGCGCCAGCAGCCAAGGGGGAATCCTCCAGGGGGCTGAAGCTTTCTTT.

This clone appeared once. Compared with germline, one end of the junction differs, possibly owing to a read error. V usage is TRBV4-3 and J usage is TRBJ2-1, with 7 bases fitting TRBD2. The CDR3 totals 16 residues. Germline loops: CDR1 LGHNA, CDR2 YSLEER. The CDR3 protein is CAGSQASGVTYNEQFF. CDR3 sequence (DNA): TGCGCCGGCAGCCAAGCTAGCGGAGTAACATACAATGAGCAGTTCTTC.

The chain is built from TRBV29-1 and TRBJ2-3, with TRBD2 matching 7 bases. Germline CDR1 is SQVTM and CDR2 is ANQGSEA. The CDR3 extends over 17 amino acids. Trimming cost V 4 bases and J 6 bases; bases outside gene matches: 19. Written as DNA, the CDR3 is TGCAGCGTTGGAGTGGTGGGGGGGTCGGTTTCTGCGGATACGCAGTATTTT. Protein sequence: CSVGVVGGSVSADTQYF.

V usage is TRBV19 and J usage is TRBJ2-1; tentatively, D is TRBD1 (5 bases). There are 13 residues in the CDR3. Trimming took off 5 bases at V and 10 bases at J, with 15 bases between the two ends. Germline CDR1 LNHDA, CDR2 SQIVND (reference sequence). The DNA of the CDR3 is TGTGCCAGTAGTTCCCCCGACAGAACCGAGCAGTTCTTC. This gives the protein CASSSPDRTEQFF. Based on the CDR3 plus reference TRBV19 and TRBJ2-1, the full variable domain is DGGITQSPKYLFRKEGQNVTLSCEQNLNHDAMYWYRQDPGQGLRLIYYSQIVNDFQKGDIAEGYSVSREKKESFPLTVTSAQKNPTAFYLCASSSPDRTEQFFGPGTRLTVL.

About this clone: Relative to the germline gene, one junction end is altered; a read error may explain this. The chain recombines TRBV4-2 with TRBJ1-1, with 9 nucleotides matching TRBD1. Germline-derived CDR1 and CDR2 are LGHNA and YNFKEQ. The CDR3 length is 14 residues. As DNA, the CDR3 is TGTGCCAGCAGCCAGTGGACAGGGGACACCGAAGCTTTCTTT. This translates into CASSQWTGDTEAFF.

The genes are TRBV9 and TRBJ1-2; D is uncertain. The CDR3 loop spans 13 amino acids. Germline values: CDR1 SGDLS, CDR2 YYNGEE. The V gene lost 0 bases and the J gene lost 2 bases, with 5 bases spanning the gap. The CDR3 nucleotides read TGTGCCAGCAGCGTAGAGAGAAACTATGGCTACACCTTC. Its translation: CASSVERNYGYTF.

This clone was seen once. The chain is built from TRBV6-4 and TRBJ2-2; 9 nucleotides line up with TRBD2. Trimming took 3 bases from V and 5 from J; bases not matched to a gene: 16. Germline loops: CDR1 MRHNA, CDR2 SNTAGT. The CDR3 runs to 19 residues. DNA of the CDR3: TGTGCCAGCAGTGATCCCAGGACCGCGGGGGGGAGAAGAACCGGGGAGCTGTTTTTT. It specifies CASSDPRTAGGRRTGELFF.

This chain uses TRBV9 with TRBJ1-2, with D possibly being TRBD1 (6 bases). Trimming cost V 0 bases and J 5 bases, with 8 bases left between them. The CDR3 is 13 amino acids. Germline CDR1 and CDR2: SGDLS and YYNGEE. CDR3 bases: TGTGCCAGCAGCGTAGAACAGGGTTATGGCTACACCTTC. This codes for CASSVEQGYGYTF.

The J gene is TRBJ1-2, the V gene TRBV7-2; D might be TRBD1 (5 bases). CDR3 length: 13 amino acids. Trimming cost V 5 bases and J 8 bases, with 15 bases left between them. The germline V gene has CDR1 SGHTA and CDR2 FQGNSA. CDR3 in amino acids: CASSPQGPEGYTF. The DNA of the CDR3 is TGTGCCAGCAGCCCCCAGGGTCCGGAAGGCTACACCTTC.

The gene calls are TRBV27 and TRBJ1-4; maybe TRBD1 (5 bases). V lost 8 bases and J 0 bases, leaving 10 bases between the germline ends. The CDR3 is made up of 14 amino acids. The germline CDR1 and CDR2 sequences are MNHEY and SMNVEV (reference sequence). The CDR3 DNA sequence: TGTGCCAGCCAGGGTGGGGCAACTAATGAAAAACTGTTTTTT. Amino acid sequence: CASQGGATNEKLFF.

The CDR3: CASSLSGRIAGELFF. The CDR3 nucleotides read TGTGCCAGCAGCTTGTCAGGGCGTATCGCCGGGGAGCTGTTTTTT. V gene TRBV7-9 combines with J gene TRBJ2-2; the D gene is possibly TRBD1 (5 bases). The CDR3 spans 15 residues. The V gene's germline CDR1 is SEHNR and CDR2 FQNEAQ (reference sequence). Trimming left V 3 bases short and J 6 bases short, with 14 bases between.

Comments on this clone: One end of the junction fails to match germline, which may point to a read error. The chain carries TRBV30 and TRBJ2-7; 8 positions agree with TRBD2. There are 15 residues in the CDR3. In germline, CDR1 is GTSNPN, CDR2 SVGIG (reference sequence). Written as DNA, the CDR3 is TGTGCCTGGAGTTTAGGGTGGACTAGCTCCCACGAGCAGTACTTC. It specifies CAWSLGWTSSHEQYF.